This T cell receptor beta chain is drawn from a study of PD-L1 blockade in urothelial cancer. Study at large: Blood analysis was done at 3 weeks (second dose) and 6 weeks after treatment began.

The CDR3 is made up of 15 amino acids. V dropped 0 bases and J dropped 7 bases, with 13 bases sitting between them. Germline CDR1 is LGHNA and CDR2 is YNFKEQ. Time point meaning: peripheral blood 6 weeks after treatment start. Repertoires were generated with immunoSEQ multiplex PCR, while TCRdb's copy carries only in-frame clones and drops some. The sample lists about 120,000 clones, 91% occurring once. V is TRBV4-2 and J is TRBJ1-5, with D unclear. The sample consisted of PBMCs, taken around atezolizumab (anti-PD-L1) treatment. This clonotype originated in a man in his 60s with urothelial cancer. Here the CDR3 reads CASSQDSGAGQPQHF. The CDR3 DNA is TGTGCCAGCAGCCAAGATTCGGGAGCGGGGCAGCCCCAGCATTTT.